This TCR beta chain was identified during a study of T cells after yellow fever vaccination. This clonotype has a count of ten or more. TCRdb ran MiXCR on the 5' RACE reads and lists one entry per CDR3 protein. Counted here are around 15,000 distinct CDR3 sequences, approximately 4% occurring once; the ten biggest clones make up about 0.4%. V gave up 0 bases and J gave up 2 bases, with 8 bases separating them. The CDR3 consists of 15 residues. CDR1 is MNHNS and CDR2 is SASEGT in the germline V gene. The sequencing here drew on PBMCs, either bulk or a sorted T-cell subset (CD4+, CD8+, memory, or dextramer-sorted; not recorded which), taken 15 days after the yellow fever booster vaccination. This chain joins TRBV6-1 and TRBJ2-1; D might be TRBD2 (5 bases). This clonotype was obtained from a young man who received the YFV17D yellow fever vaccine. The CDR3 sequence is CASSEAGVAYNEQFF. The CDR3 DNA sequence: TGTGCCAGCAGTGAAGCGGGAGTCGCCTACAATGAGCAGTTCTTC.